This TCR beta chain derives from a study of blood T cell repertoires in COVID-19. Study-level background: Samples came from the United States, Italy and Spain, spanning acute and convalescent COVID-19. PBMCs, B-cell-depleted T cells, or T cells provided the cDNA or gDNA that made up the material.

As processed by the authors: The authors estimated nucleated cell counts from reference gene primer amplification. TCRdb's table, derived via immunoSEQ multiplex PCR, lists solely in-frame clones and lacks some. V and J calls and clone size are given by that table; D and trimming were obtained from the DNA. The table has approximately 60,000 clones, approximately 79% seen once. V was cut by 2 bases and J by 5 bases, with 22 bases left in between. Germline assignment: CDR1 SGHDT and CDR2 YYEEEE. The CDR3 covers 17 residues. The sample taken for sequencing was peripheral blood. This clonotype was obtained from an elderly woman with active or convalescent COVID-19. The chain links TRBV5-6 to TRBJ1-1; possibly TRBD1 for D (5 bases). The CDR3 DNA reads as TGTGCCAGCAGCTTATCCGGGGGTGGGGCCCGAGATACTGAAGCTTTCTTT. The encoded protein is CASSLSGGGARDTEAFF.